Each of the 27 T cell receptor beta chains below was sequenced from the same sample in a study of T cell changes during pregnancy in multiple sclerosis. Generated by immunoSEQ multiplex PCR, the TCRdb table keeps only in-frame clones and is missing some. The sample lists tens of thousands of clones; 90% to 95% were seen once. The material was CD4+ T cells from peripheral blood mononuclear cells, obtained after pregnancy. Every receptor here comes from a female donor with multiple sclerosis, enrolled in a pregnancy study.

This chain joins TRBV4-2 and TRBJ1-1, with a tentative D call TRBD1 (6 bases). This CDR3 contains 17 residues. Germline V gene data show CDR1 as LGHNA and CDR2 as YNFKEQ. Trimming took 3 bases from V and 4 from J, leaving 21 bases between them. In DNA, the CDR3 is TGTGCCAGCAGCCAGGCCGGGACACAGGGTAGGAGCACTGAAGCTTTCTTT. Amino acid sequence: CASSQAGTQGRSTEAFF.

This rearrangement joins TRBV7-9 to TRBJ2-3; TRBD2 matches at 8 bases. The CDR3 spans 15 residues. The V segment lost 8 bases and the J segment 4 bases; nucleotides outside the gene matches: 11. The V gene's germline CDR1 is SEHNR and CDR2 FQNEAQ (reference sequence). As DNA, the CDR3 is TGTGCCAGCTGGGTCGGGGCCGGGAGGGCAGATACGCAGTATTTT. It translates to CASWVGAGRADTQYF.

V gene TRBV5-4 combines with J gene TRBJ2-2; tentatively, D is TRBD2 (5 bases). The CDR3 length is 15 residues. Deletions cut 0 bases from V and 7 bases from J, with 13 bases between. In germline, CDR1 is SGHNT, CDR2 YYREEE (reference sequence). The chain's CDR3 is CASSLGLALGGELFF. CDR3 DNA sequence: TGTGCCAGCAGCTTGGGGCTAGCTTTGGGCGGGGAGCTGTTTTTT.

The rearrangement links TRBV6-1 to TRBJ2-3; possible D gene TRBD1, 6 bases. Trimming cost V 8 bases and J 4 bases, with 19 bases left between them. CDR1 is MNHNS and CDR2 is SASEGT in the germline V gene. This CDR3 has 15 amino acids. The CDR3 nucleotides are TGTGCCAGCGCTGCAACAGGGTCCCCCCCAGATACGCAGTATTTT. Protein: CASAATGSPPDTQYF.

The V call is TRBV5-6, the J call TRBJ1-3; no reliable D call. Germline CDR1 and CDR2: SGHDT and YYEEEE. Trimming removed 0 bases from V and 0 bases from J, with 4 bases in between. The CDR3 consists of 14 residues. The CDR3 DNA reads as TGTGCCAGCAGCTTGGCAATCTCTGGAAACACCATATATTTT. Translating gives CASSLAISGNTIYF.

This clone was seen just once. The chain is built from TRBV2 and TRBJ2-5; D uncertain. Trimming left V 8 bases short and J 5 bases short, with 18 bases between. The CDR3 has 14 residues. Germline loops: CDR1 SNHLY, CDR2 FYNNEI. CDR3 bases: TGTGCCAGCCGGAAGACGGAAAAAGCGGAGACCCAGTACTTC. Amino acids: CASRKTEKAETQYF. Full variable domain (missing parts from reference TRBV2 and TRBJ2-5): EPEVTQTPSHQVTQMGQEVILRCVPISNHLYFYWYRQILGQKVEFLVSFYNNEISEKSEIFDDQFSVERPDGSNFTLKIRSTKLEDSAMYFCASRKTEKAETQYFGPGTRLLVL.

The V gene is TRBV28, the J gene TRBJ2-1; D remains unclear. Germline V gene sequence: CDR1 MDHEN, CDR2 SYDVKM. This CDR3 region has 11 residues. V was cut by 8 bases and J by 2 bases, with 4 bases left in between. This CDR3 reads CASLTYNEQFF. The CDR3 nucleotides read TGTGCCAGCCTAACCTACAATGAGCAGTTCTTC.

V is TRBV5-1 and J is TRBJ2-5, with a possible D match to TRBD1 (6 bases). The ends were cut back, 4 bases at V and 5 bases at J, with 15 bases in the middle. The CDR3 has 14 amino acids. Germline-derived CDR1 and CDR2 are SGHRS and YFSETQ. CDR3: CASSPRQDGETQYF. DNA of the CDR3: TGCGCCAGCAGCCCCAGACAGGACGGCGAGACCCAGTACTTC.

CDR3 protein: CASSPATSGRASYNEQFF. The CDR3 DNA reads as TGTGCCAGCTCACCGGCGACTAGCGGGAGGGCCTCGTACAATGAGCAGTTCTTC. The gene calls are TRBV18 and TRBJ2-1; 14 bases line up with TRBD2. The J segment lost 4 bases and the V segment lost 3 bases, leaving 8 bases of the junction unmatched. The CDR3 totals 18 residues. Germline CDR1 reads KGHSH; CDR2 reads LQKENI.

The V call is TRBV5-4, the J call TRBJ2-7; 9 positions match TRBD2. The CDR3 has 13 residues. J gave up 9 bases and V 1 base, and 5 bases lay outside the gene matches. Germline CDR1 reads SGHNT; CDR2 reads YYREEE (reference sequence). The CDR3 region is CASSLKGAGGQYF. The DNA for the CDR3 is TGTGCCAGCAGCTTGAAGGGAGCGGGAGGGCAGTACTTC.

This chain joins TRBV7-3 and TRBJ2-2, with a weak D call TRBD2 (5 bases). From germline, CDR1 is SGHTA and CDR2 FQGTGA. V dropped 3 bases and J dropped 6 bases, with 11 bases sitting between them. The CDR3 has 14 amino acids. The CDR3 region has the DNA TGTGCCAGCAGCTTCTCGGGAATCCCCGGGGAGCTGTTTTTT. Its protein is CASSFSGIPGELFF. The variable domain in full, completed from reference TRBV7-3 and TRBJ2-2, reads GAGVSQTPSNKVTEKGKYVELRCDPISGHTALYWYRQSLGQGPEFLIYFQGTGAADDSGLPNDRFFAVRPEGSVSTLKIQRTERGDSAVYLCASSFSGIPGELFFGEGSRLTVL.

This clone has just one count. The CDR3 DNA reads as TGTGCCAGCAGCCCCCGACTAGCGGACTACAATGAGCAGTTCTTC. It translates to CASSPRLADYNEQFF. This chain links TRBV9 with TRBJ2-1; 9 nucleotides match TRBD2. Trimming at V came to 4 bases and at J to 3 bases, leaving 5 bases not matched to a gene. This CDR3 is 15 amino acids long. Germline V CDR1 and CDR2: SGDLS, YYNGEE.

V gene TRBV9 combines with J gene TRBJ2-6; D is unresolved. The CDR3 length is 15 residues. The germline V gene has CDR1 SGDLS and CDR2 YYNGEE. V was clipped by 1 base and J by 3 bases, with 8 bases between them. The CDR3 loop is CASSVLEFGANVLTF. The CDR3 coding sequence is TGTGCCAGCAGCGTACTTGAGTTTGGGGCCAACGTCCTGACTTTC.

The CDR3 nucleotides read TGTGCCAGTAGTATAGTATCCCAGGGTCGCTACGAGCAGTACTTC. Protein product: CASSIVSQGRYEQYF. The rearrangement links TRBV19 to TRBJ2-7; D may be TRBD1 (5 bases). This CDR3 has 15 residues. Per germline, CDR1 LNHDA and CDR2 SQIVND (reference sequence). V was cut by 1 base and J by 3 bases, with 13 bases left in between.

The chain links TRBV6-6 to TRBJ2-1, with 10 nucleotides matching TRBD2. Per germline, CDR1 MNHNY and CDR2 SVGAGI (reference sequence). The CDR3 loop spans 16 amino acids. The junction had 7 bases not matched to a gene; V was cut back by 0 bases and J by 8 bases. The CDR3 is CASSYSMGLASYEQFF. The CDR3 region has the DNA TGTGCCAGCAGTTACTCAATGGGACTAGCGTCCTATGAGCAGTTCTTC.

The gene calls are TRBV6-1 and TRBJ2-7; 12 positions agree with TRBD2. CDR1 and CDR2 from the germline V gene are MNHNS and SASEGT. The CDR3 has 14 residues. V was clipped by 7 bases and J by 5 bases; unmatched bases: 6. Here the CDR3 reads CASTLAGGSHEQYF. In DNA, the CDR3 is TGTGCCAGCACTCTAGCGGGAGGGAGCCACGAGCAGTACTTC.

Here the CDR3 DNA reads TGTGCCAGCAGCCAAGTATTTATCGGGAGGGCCTCCTACAATGAGCAGTTCTTC. Translated: CASSQVFIGRASYNEQFF. The J gene is TRBJ2-1, the V gene TRBV4-2; 8 positions agree with TRBD2. Germline values: CDR1 LGHNA, CDR2 YNFKEQ. Unmatched junction bases numbered 8, after V lost 1 base and J lost 0 bases. This CDR3 comprises 18 residues.

This chain connects TRBV9 to TRBJ1-1, with TRBD1 matching 8 bases. The germline gives CDR1 SGDLS, CDR2 YYNGEE. Trimming at V came to 4 bases and at J to 4 bases, leaving 15 bases not matched to a gene. This CDR3 region has 17 residues. Written as DNA, the CDR3 is TGTGCCAGCAGCCCCCCCGGACAGGGAATTCGTGGCACTGAAGCTTTCTTT. Its protein product is CASSPPGQGIRGTEAFF.

J is TRBJ1-5 and V is TRBV16; possible D gene TRBD1, 5 bases. The CDR3 consists of 16 residues. Germline V gene lookup returns CDR1 KGHSY and CDR2 FQNENV. Trimming pared 0 bases from V and 8 bases from J, leaving 17 bases between. The CDR3 nucleotides read TGTGCCAGCAGCCAATCTAATGCGGGGGTAGAGGAGCCCCAGCATTTT. It translates to CASSQSNAGVEEPQHF.

The chain is built from TRBV28 and TRBJ2-7; perhaps TRBD1 as D (5 bases). This CDR3 is built from 16 residues. V was pared by 2 bases and J by 2 bases, with 16 bases between. The germline gives CDR1 MDHEN, CDR2 SYDVKM. The CDR3 sequence is CASSLDRSPLTYEQYF. CDR3 nucleotide sequence: TGTGCCAGCAGTTTAGACAGAAGCCCACTAACCTACGAGCAGTACTTC.

This clone appeared a single time. The J gene is TRBJ1-2, the V gene TRBV6-6; weak D call: TRBD1 (6 bases). V was trimmed by 5 bases and J by 0 bases, leaving 16 bases between them. Germline V gives CDR1 MNHNY, CDR2 SVGAGI (reference sequence). The CDR3 extends over 16 amino acids. The CDR3 spells CASSPGTSLSNYGYTF. In nucleotides, the CDR3 is TGTGCCAGCAGTCCCGGGACATCTCTCTCTAACTATGGCTACACCTTC.

This clone occurred a few times. This sequence joins TRBV4-2 and TRBJ2-7, with a weak D call TRBD1 (5 bases). V lost 2 bases, J lost 6 bases, and 17 bases lay in between. The CDR3 runs to 15 residues. Germline assignment: CDR1 LGHNA and CDR2 YNFKEQ. The CDR3 sequence: CASSQSDRWGSEQYF. CDR3 bases: TGTGCCAGCAGCCAATCCGACCGATGGGGCTCCGAGCAGTACTTC.

This chain links TRBV7-2 with TRBJ2-5; possibly TRBD1 for D (5 bases). The CDR3 length is 16 residues. In germline, CDR1 is SGHTA, CDR2 FQGNSA. The V and J ends lost 4 bases and 1 base respectively, with 16 bases between them. Here the CDR3 DNA reads TGTGCCAGCAGCTCAGATAGGGGATGGGTCCAAGAGACCCAGTACTTC. Its translation is CASSSDRGWVQETQYF.

This clone was observed a single time. The rearrangement joins TRBV29-1 to TRBJ1-2; 10 nucleotides line up with TRBD1. The germline V gene encodes CDR1 SQVTM and CDR2 ANQGSEA. CDR3 length: 13 residues. J was trimmed by 8 bases and V by 1 base; bases with no gene match: 4. The DNA of the CDR3 is TGCAGCGTTGAAGGACAGGGGGCGCAAGGCTACACCTTC. This gives the protein CSVEGQGAQGYTF. The full variable domain, its missing parts supplied by reference TRBV29-1 and TRBJ1-2, is SAVISQKPSRDICQRGTSLTIQCQVDSQVTMMFWYRQQPGQSLTLIATANQGSEATYESGFVIDKFPISRPNLTFSTLTVSNMSPEDSSIYLCSVEGQGAQGYTFGSGTRLTVV.

V is TRBV5-1 and J is TRBJ2-3; 7 bases agree with TRBD1. With 6 bases clipped from V and 1 base from J, the junction kept 20 bases outside the gene matches. Germline V gene lookup returns CDR1 SGHRS and CDR2 YFSETQ. The CDR3 has 19 residues. CDR3 protein: CASTLGVGGRTTRTDTQYF. The CDR3 DNA sequence: TGCGCCAGCACCCTGGGGGTAGGGGGCAGGACCACCCGCACAGATACGCAGTATTTT.

This clone was seen more than once but under ten times. The rearrangement links TRBV7-9 to TRBJ2-6; D gene ambiguous. The germline V gene has CDR1 SEHNR and CDR2 FQNEAQ (reference sequence). Trimming removed 6 bases at V and 0 bases at J, with 6 bases between. The length of the CDR3 is 14 residues. CDR3 DNA sequence: TGTGCCAGCAGTAGGAGCTCTGGGGCCAACGTCCTGACTTTC. Translation gives CASSRSSGANVLTF.

The chain is built from TRBV19 and TRBJ2-7, with D possibly matching TRBD2 (7 bases). Trimming left V 5 bases short and J 1 base short, with 15 bases between. CDR1 LNHDA and CDR2 SQIVND come from the germline V gene (reference sequence). The CDR3 loop spans 15 amino acids. CDR3 loop: CASSFSGEGSYEQYF. The CDR3 region has the DNA TGTGCCAGTAGTTTCTCAGGGGAGGGTTCCTACGAGCAGTACTTC.